This entry concerns a single T cell receptor (beta chain). Only a few counts were recorded for this clone. Its specific antigen is unknown. Base qualities are not at hand, and no much larger clone is one base apart. This sample is part of a study of cytomegalovirus exposure and HLA in healthy donors (dated by TCRdb to between 2016 and 2019). Study-wide context: In an earlier analysis of under 750 of the donors, about 270 Gb of sequence data and 90 million to 120 million unique TCR beta sequences from about 179 million T cells were reported. All discovery cohort repertoires had been generated on a single sequencing platform. The number of donors typed differed by locus, with 629-630 for A, B, C, DRB1 and DQB1, about 500 for DQA1, approximately 570 for DPA1, and some 440 for DPB1. Roughly 300 gigabases of sequencing data and 70 million to 100 million unique TCR sequences made up an early release that covered 500 to 650 HLA-typed donors. To decide whether each TCR beta V gene segment behaved as functional or pseudogenic, an earlier analysis of several hundred of the donors relied on high-throughput TCR beta sequencing. Genome-wide SNP genotypes for about three fifths of the 666 donors were used in a later genetic analysis, which treated that subset as a discovery cohort. Both class I and class II loci were covered by HLA typing, at four-digit resolution. The study aimed to test whether cataloging public T cell receptors could reveal signatures of past pathogen exposure. Several DR-DQ haplotypes were treated as single units for association and clustering because of strong linkage in the cohort. Of the 300 to 450 genotyped donors, approximately 82% fell in the genetic ancestry cluster associated with self-reported Caucasian donors. Across about 380 genotyped donors of the cohort, an average of about 240,000 unique TCR beta nucleotide sequences per donor were sequenced, and about a sixth of those sequences were non-productive. A later analysis re-analyzed previously published TCR beta repertoires from 600 to 850 donors and added high-resolution HLA genotyping to study TCR occurrence patterns. Donor age, sex, ethnicity and CMV serostatus were collected together with the repertoire data. Using immunosequencing, the study profiled T cell repertoires from 550 to 750 subjects and related those repertoires to cytomegalovirus serostatus. Along with the 666-subject first cohort, a separate validation cohort of over 90 different subjects was used. Rather than using new phenotypic data, the later analysis identified candidate immune exposures from TCR beta sequences and from how often those sequences occurred across donors. High-throughput TCR immunosequencing, statistical association of individual TCRs with disease status, and machine learning were combined to predict cytomegalovirus infection status.

Receptors were amplified or captured by the immunoSEQ multiplex PCR assay. For the multiplex PCR, a mixture combining 60 forward primers for TCR Vbeta segments and 13 reverse primers for TCR Jbeta segments was used. The CDR3 region of rearranged TCR beta genes was amplified from genomic DNA with a multiplex PCR assay. The amplified TCR beta libraries were sequenced on the Illumina HiSeq System as 87-base-pair reads. The authors processed their data as follows. A later analysis tallied about 77 million unique TCR beta chains across the 666 repertoires, and about 12 million of those chains were shared by two or more donors. A nearest-neighbor algorithm error-corrected the raw reads and collapsed the reads into unique sequences, merging closely related sequences to remove PCR and sequencing errors. Alignment of CDR3 sequences to IMGT reference sequences was used to assign V, D and J gene segments. For a sequence to be retained, a match of at least six nucleotides was required to both a V gene segment and a J gene segment. A rearrangement was called productive if the CDR3 had no stop codons and remained in frame with V and J, and every other rearrangement was called non-productive. CDR3 was defined by IMGT convention, running from the second conserved V-encoded cysteine to the conserved J-encoded phenylalanine. The earlier analysis of about 620 of the donors excluded sequences that lacked an unambiguous match to a single V gene segment. In an earlier analysis of approximately 590 of the donors, V segments were called functional above 56.7% productive rearrangements and were called segregating when the between-donor standard deviation exceeded 5%. A statistical classification framework was built for diagnosing cytomegalovirus status from the catalog of TCR beta chain sequences. A later analysis assigned V and J genes by comparing TCR nucleotide sequences with IMGT/GENE-DB human TR gene sequences. A later analysis assigned CDR3 sequences and most-parsimonious VDJ recombination scenarios with the TCRdist pipeline. In a later analysis, each TCR beta chain was defined by its CDR3 amino acid sequence together with its V-gene family, and reads lacking a unique V-gene family were excluded. In a later analysis, 500 to 700 highly shared, low-generation-probability nucleotide sequences were removed to address suspected cross-contamination and a sequencing artifact. In a later analysis, a clonal expansion index for each public chain was calculated from normalized within-repertoire ranks of inferred template counts. A later analysis computed generation probabilities with a VDJ recombination model fitted to out-of-frame rearrangements, and checked the results against IGoR. Hypergeometric tests were used in a later analysis to score TCR-TCR, TCR-HLA and TCR-CMV co-occurrence, with a repertoire-size bias correction applied to the TCR pairs. To estimate false discovery rates, a later analysis permuted the HLA or CMV assignments 20 times. In a later analysis, co-occurring TCRs were grouped with DBSCAN, and TCRdist sequence similarity was added when clustering was performed within HLA-allele-positive subsets. Repertoires with fewer than 30,000 or more than 120,000 public chains, plus five repertoires with anomalous nucleotide sharing, were excluded from co-occurrence clustering. Drawn from immuneACCESS, this table holds only the in-frame rearrangements with V and J called that TCRdb kept. Clones are partly lost; checked studies trace under half to an unresolved V gene and leave the rest unexplained. V and J calls and clone size are given by that table; D and trimming were obtained from the DNA. This sample lists about 190,000 clones; more than 75% were detected once. The top ten constitute about 1.7% of the sample.

CDR1 and CDR2 (LNHDA, SQIVND) derive from the germline V gene (reference sequence). Including cysteine and phenylalanine, the CDR3 has 13 amino acids. Only the CDR3 DNA stays, 39 bases, in frame from base 1. V is reduced by 3 bases and J by 3 bases, leaving a spacing of 8 bases between them. In total, 630 or so healthy bone marrow donors made up the cohort. Cohort members were all nominally healthy when sampled, although unrecorded immune exposures were likely present. The donor was CMV seronegative and belonged to the group of more than 300 seronegative cohort members. Each donor provided a peripheral blood sample, and peripheral blood mononuclear cells were used for TCR beta sequencing. The Qiagen DNeasy Blood Extraction Kit was used to extract genomic DNA from the blood cell samples. What the authors observed across the whole study: The presence/absence analyses assumed that sequencing depth was roughly uniform across donors, and that assumption may not be true. Several of the top co-occurrence clusters appeared to be linked to parvovirus B19, influenza, CMV and Epstein-Barr virus, according to a later analysis. Because HLA typing was unavailable for some donors at each locus, only the typed subset was used in association tests. The study listed over 150 TCR beta chains as associated with cytomegalovirus. According to a later genetic analysis, donors in an Asian-associated ancestry cluster had fewer N-insertions in productive TCRs than the approximately 650-donor mean. Most TCR sequences were seen in very few donors, while some public TCRs were found in many individuals. When HLA alleles, especially DR and DQ, strongly co-occurred, TCR associations were difficult to assign to individual alleles. Because counts were too low, seventeen rarely observed V segments, including chromosome 9 orphons, were excluded from the earlier analysis of about 500 of the donors. In a later analysis, most CMV-associated TCR beta chains were found to appear HLA-restricted, with HLA associations seemingly driven largely by CMV exposure. An association between a missense DCLRE1C variant and V-gene and J-gene trimming of TCR beta chains was found in a later genetic analysis and replicated in an independent cohort. Correlated functional status among segregating V segments might be attributable to linkage disequilibrium, but an unknown experimental factor could not be ruled out. A further reported finding was that TCR beta sequences accurately predicted the HLA-A and HLA-B alleles for most subjects in the first cohort. The authors suggested that the approach could potentially be generalized to other disease states and immunological phenotypes. A later analysis found that TCR association rates varied across HLA loci, with DRB1 alleles showing the most associated TCRs and HLA-C alleles the fewest. Specific HLA alleles were associated with 15,000 to 20,000 TCR beta sequences at a false discovery rate of 0.05 in a later analysis. In a later analysis, HLA-associated TCR beta chains showed more clonal expansion and lower generation probabilities than non-associated chains that were equally common. The 87-base-pair reads could not distinguish some IMGT-functional V segments, including TRBV6-2 and TRBV6-3, so those segments were excluded. In an earlier analysis of several hundred of the donors, most TCR beta V segments were observed in productive rearrangements about 87% or about 30% of the time, broadly matching IMGT annotations. CMV serostatus was the only immune exposure information available for the cohort. In vitro tests confirmed that a few of the cytomegalovirus-associated TCR beta chains recognize cytomegalovirus antigens. The classifier was reported to diagnose cytomegalovirus status with high specificity and sensitivity in both the original and validation cohorts. In this cohort, only TCR beta chains were sequenced, and detectable features were limited by the absence of alpha or paired-chain data. A group of highly shared sequence variants was considered likely to be a technical artifact of the sequencing pipeline.

Recombination connected TRBV19 to TRBJ1-1; a weak D assignment points to TRBD1 (6 bases agree). Sequencing was performed on PBMCs. The receptor was derived from a woman between 18 and 29 years old in good health and CMV-seronegative. The CDR3 amino acid sequence is: CASSIYRDTEAFF. The DNA sequence follows: TGTGCCAGTAGTATCTACAGGGACACTGAAGCTTTCTTT.